This entry concerns a single T cell receptor (beta chain). This sample was taken from a study of shared T cell receptors in the human thymus. Germline V gene lookup returns CDR1 GTSNPN and CDR2 SVGIG (reference sequence). V lost 1 base, J lost 6 bases, and 10 bases stayed unmatched. The CDR3 sequence is 16 residues long. Method: immunoSEQ multiplex PCR; TCRdb's copy keeps in-frame clones and lacks some. The sample records more than 300,000 clones, 95% being singletons. The specimen was thymocytes. This receptor was identified in a human donor. This chain links TRBV30 with TRBJ2-7; 12 bases are a match to TRBD2. CDR3: CAWSAGLAGPPSEQYF. CDR3 DNA: TGTGCCTGGAGTGCGGGACTAGCGGGCCCCCCTAGCGAGCAGTACTTC.